These 9 T cell receptor beta chains came from one sample sequenced in a study of T cell responses to AZD1222 COVID-19 vaccine. Sequenced by immunoSEQ multiplex PCR; TCRdb stores in-frame clones only, minus some. The top ten hold 2.4% of the sample, which has 95,000 to 150,000 clones, roughly nine tenths seen once. The sequenced sample was peripheral blood, obtained on day 0 of AZD1222 vaccination. Source of these receptors: an adult in good health.

This clone was observed a handful of times. The chain joins TRBV7-3 to TRBJ2-3, with 9 nucleotides matching TRBD2. The germline gives CDR1 SGHTA, CDR2 FQGTGA. The CDR3 sequence is 15 residues long. Unmatched junction bases numbered 8, after V lost 5 bases and J lost 5 bases. The CDR3 coding sequence is TGTGCCAGCAGCCCCTGGGCGGGAGGGGGAGATACGCAGTATTTT. Translating gives CASSPWAGGGDTQYF.

The chain has TRBV20-1 and TRBJ1-1, with no clear D. From germline, CDR1 is DFQATT and CDR2 SNEGSKA (reference sequence). The ends were cut back, 6 bases at V and 8 bases at J, with 10 bases in the middle. This CDR3 is built from 10 residues. CDR3 nucleotide sequence: TGCAGTGCCCACAGTGTCGAAGCTTTCTTT. It codes for CSAHSVEAFF.

The chain employs TRBV5-1 and TRBJ2-7, with 8 bases that match TRBD2. The CDR3 is 16 residues long. Germline CDR1 and CDR2: SGHRS and YFSETQ. V lost 0 bases and J lost 6; bases outside the gene matches: 11. DNA of the CDR3: TGCGCCAGCAGCTTGGGCCCGAGCGGGAGCCCAAGCGAGCAGTACTTC. Protein sequence: CASSLGPSGSPSEQYF. Using reference TRBV5-1 and TRBJ2-7 for the parts outside the CDR3, the full variable domain is KAGVTQTPRYLIKTRGQQVTLSCSPISGHRSVSWYQQTPGQGLQFLFEYFSETQRNKGNFPGRFSGRQFSNSRSEMNVSTLELGDSALYLCASSLGPSGSPSEQYFGPGTRLTVT.

The chain recombines TRBV30 with TRBJ2-7, with D possibly matching TRBD1 (6 bases). There are 13 residues in the CDR3. Germline assignment: CDR1 GTSNPN and CDR2 SVGIG (reference sequence). V lost 3 bases to trimming and J lost 2 bases, with 11 bases between them. The DNA of the CDR3 is TGTGCCTGGAGATCGCCAGGGGCCTACGAGCAGTACTTC. It translates to CAWRSPGAYEQYF.

The CDR3 DNA sequence: TGTGCCAGCAGCTTGACTGGCGAGCAGTTCTTC. Translation: CASSLTGEQFF. The chain employs TRBV7-8 and TRBJ2-1; unclear D gene. Trimming stripped 3 bases from V and 10 bases from J, with 7 bases between. In germline, CDR1 is SGHVS, CDR2 FQNEAQ. The CDR3 extends over 11 amino acids.

The rearrangement joins TRBV11-2 to TRBJ2-1; weak D call: TRBD2 (7 bases). Germline loops: CDR1 SGHAT, CDR2 FQNNGV. There are 15 residues in the CDR3. Trimming removed 5 bases at V and 3 bases at J, with 14 bases between. Here the CDR3 DNA reads TGTGCCAGCAGCCCTAGGAGGGGGGGCTACAATGAGCAGTTCTTC. This encodes CASSPRRGGYNEQFF.

The chain links TRBV21-1 to TRBJ2-1; the tabulated D call, TRBD2, remains unverified against the DNA. TRBV21-1 is listed as a pseudogene. The CDR3 runs to 21 residues. The DNA of the CDR3 is TGTGCCAGCAGCAAAGCGCTTTTAGAAGGATCTCGCGGGAGCTCCTACAATGAGCAGTTCTTC. It translates to CASSKALLEGSRGSSYNEQFF.

This chain connects TRBV7-9 to TRBJ1-1, with a weak D call TRBD1 (6 bases). The length of the CDR3 is 14 residues. Trimming cost V 2 bases and J 2 bases, with 9 bases left between them. CDR1 is SEHNR and CDR2 is FQNEAQ in the germline V gene (reference sequence). Here the CDR3 reads CASSLKGVNTEAFF. CDR3 nucleotides: TGTGCCAGCAGCTTAAAGGGGGTTAACACTGAAGCTTTCTTT. Based on the CDR3 plus reference TRBV7-9 and TRBJ1-1, the full variable domain is DTGVSQNPRHKITKRGQNVTFRCDPISEHNRLYWYRQTLGQGPEFLTYFQNEAQLEKSRLLSDRFSAERPKGSFSTLEIQRTEQGDSAMYLCASSLKGVNTEAFFGQGTRLTVV.

The V gene is TRBV15, the J gene TRBJ2-3; D gene ambiguous. The CDR3 runs 11 residues. V dropped 4 bases and J dropped 7 bases, with 6 bases sitting between them. The germline gives CDR1 LNHNV, CDR2 YYDKDF (reference sequence). DNA of the CDR3: TGTGCCACCAGCATGGAGTATACGCAGTATTTT. It codes for CATSMEYTQYF. Variable domain in full (rest from reference TRBV15 and TRBJ2-3): DAMVIQNPRYQVTQFGKPVTLSCSQTLNHNVMYWYQQKSSQAPKLLFHYYDKDFNNEADTPDNFQSRRPNTSFCFLDIRSPGLGDTAMYLCATSMEYTQYFGPGTRLTVL.